This T cell receptor beta chain comes out of a study of control samples from healthy donors and cancer patients. Assay: immunoSEQ multiplex PCR; the TCRdb copy retains only in-frame clones and omits some. This table holds more than 85,000 clones, 88% found once. This clone was observed a handful of times. Trimming shortened V by 2 bases and J by 3 bases, and 8 bases separated the two germline ends. The CDR3 spans 13 residues. The germline CDR1 and CDR2 sequences are MGHRA and YSYEKL. This TCR was sampled from a woman aged 55-69 years with lung cancer. Sequenced material: PBMCs. The rearrangement links TRBV4-1 to TRBJ2-7; D is unclear. The CDR3 nucleotides are TGCGCCAGCAGCCAAAGGCAAGACTACGAGCAGTACTTC. Protein: CASSQRQDYEQYF.